This TCR beta chain comes out of a study of cytomegalovirus exposure and HLA in healthy donors. The PCR contained 60 Vbeta and 13 Jbeta primers. Sequencing was performed with immunoSEQ multiplex PCR; in TCRdb, only in-frame clones are kept and a portion is missing. The table has more than 70,000 clones, approximately 80% seen once. Germline-derived CDR1 and CDR2 are MGHRA and YSYEKL. Between the trimmed V and J ends, which lost 1 base and 1 base, there was a span of 8 bases. The CDR3 is made up of 15 amino acids. Notes on this clone: This sample also contains other DNA sequences that code for the same CDR3.

J is TRBJ1-5 and V is TRBV4-1; D is unclear. The receptor comes from a man aged 25-40 years in good health and CMV-seropositive. The sequencing input was PBMCs. The CDR3 sequence is CASSQVPGSNQPQHF. CDR3 nucleotides: TGCGCCAGCAGCCAAGTTCCGGGGAGCAATCAGCCCCAGCATTTT.